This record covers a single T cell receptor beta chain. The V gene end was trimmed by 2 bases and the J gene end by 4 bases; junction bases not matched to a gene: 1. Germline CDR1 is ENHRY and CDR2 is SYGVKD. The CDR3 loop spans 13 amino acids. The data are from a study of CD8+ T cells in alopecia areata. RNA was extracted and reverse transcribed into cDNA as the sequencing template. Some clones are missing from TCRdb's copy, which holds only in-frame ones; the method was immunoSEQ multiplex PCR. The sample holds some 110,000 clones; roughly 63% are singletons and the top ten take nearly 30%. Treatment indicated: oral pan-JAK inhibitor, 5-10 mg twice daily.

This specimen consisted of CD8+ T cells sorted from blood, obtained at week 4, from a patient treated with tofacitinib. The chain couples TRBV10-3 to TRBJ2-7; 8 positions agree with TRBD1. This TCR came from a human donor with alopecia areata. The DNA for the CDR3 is TGTGCCATCAGTGAGACAGGGGGTTACGAGCAGTACTTC. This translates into CAISETGGYEQYF.